This entry features one TCR beta chain sequence. Its antigen is still unknown. This sample is drawn from a study of T cell responses to AZD1222 COVID-19 vaccine. The V gene's germline CDR1 is KGHSH and CDR2 LQKENI. The CDR3 extends over 13 amino acids. V was pared by 4 bases and J by 5 bases, with 11 bases between. Clones were read by immunoSEQ multiplex PCR, and TCRdb kept only the in-frame ones, dropping some. Of around 180,000 clones in the sample, around 94% were seen once. Findings of the study overall: Elevations in Spike-specific TCR breadth and depth followed administration of two AZD1222 doses. Close to half of spike-specific TCRs reportedly recognize unmutated variant regions. CD4 TCRs associated with vaccination spanned spike, dominating at 160-218 and 743-854.

The chain carries TRBV18 and TRBJ1-1; maybe TRBD1 (5 bases). The clonotype was recovered from an adult who received the AZD1222 COVID-19 vaccine. The specimen comprised peripheral blood, sampled 28 days after the second AZD1222 dose. The CDR3 reads CASSREAGTEAFF. The DNA of the CDR3 is TGTGCCAGCTCACGGGAGGCAGGGACTGAAGCTTTCTTT.